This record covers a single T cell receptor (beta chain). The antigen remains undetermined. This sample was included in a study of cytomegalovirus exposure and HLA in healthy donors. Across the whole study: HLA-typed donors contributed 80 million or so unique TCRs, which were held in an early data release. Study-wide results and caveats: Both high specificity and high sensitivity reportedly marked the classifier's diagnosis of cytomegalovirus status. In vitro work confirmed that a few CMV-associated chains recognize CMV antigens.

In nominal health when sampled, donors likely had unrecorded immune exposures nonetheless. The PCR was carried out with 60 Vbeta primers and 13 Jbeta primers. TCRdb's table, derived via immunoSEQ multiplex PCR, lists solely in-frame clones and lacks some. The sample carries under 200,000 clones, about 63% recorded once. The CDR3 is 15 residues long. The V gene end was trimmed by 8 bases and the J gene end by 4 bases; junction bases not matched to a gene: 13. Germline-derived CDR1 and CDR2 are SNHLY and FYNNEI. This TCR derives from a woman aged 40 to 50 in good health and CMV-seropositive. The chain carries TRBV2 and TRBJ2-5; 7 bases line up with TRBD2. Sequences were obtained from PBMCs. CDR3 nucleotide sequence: TGTGCCAGCCGTGGACACGGCGGGAGAGGAGAGACCCAGTACTTC. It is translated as CASRGHGGRGETQYF.